This TCR beta chain was found in a study of breast tumors, draining lymph nodes, adjacent tissues. V lost 5 bases and J lost 7, with 16 bases in between. The CDR3 runs to 14 residues. CDR1 and CDR2 from the germline V gene are SGDLS and YYNGEE. Samples came from axillary lymph nodes draining the breast cancer. Points from the study as a whole: The lymph node origin of tumor T cells was framed as consistent with a hypothesis, not demonstrated.

This clonotype was observed at least ten times. Its antigen is unidentified. From the multiplex PCR reads, TCRdb called clonotypes with MiXCR, one entry per CDR3 protein. The sample shows about 230,000 distinct CDR3 sequences, roughly 32% of them seen only once. This rearrangement joins TRBV9 to TRBJ2-1; D tentatively fits TRBD1 or TRBD2 (6 bases each). This sequence originates from a female donor with breast cancer. Some clones in this sample may be carry-over from other donors' samples. Sequencing used axillary lymph node tissue. This CDR3 is CASRRGLQGNEQFF. The CDR3 coding sequence is TGTGCCAGCAGGAGGGGACTCCAGGGGAATGAGCAGTTCTTC.